This TCR beta chain was captured in a study of blood T cell repertoires in COVID-19. Study background: Acute and convalescent COVID-19 specimens originated in the United States, Italy and Spain. Sources were T cells, B-cell-depleted T cells, or PBMCs; the material itself was cDNA or gDNA.

The CDR3 totals 14 residues. Germline-derived CDR1 and CDR2 are MRHNA and SNTAGT. With 2 bases removed from V and 6 bases from J, the gap between germline ends came to 10 bases. This clone was detected a few times. In the original workflow: Researchers report that nucleated cell counts were estimated from reference gene primer amplification. Sequencing used immunoSEQ multiplex PCR; TCRdb keeps in-frame clones, though not all of them. That table furnishes V, J and clone size, whereas the DNA furnished D and trimming. The sample has about 84,000 clones, around 79% seen once. The source material was peripheral blood. The source is a man aged 45-65 years with active or convalescent COVID-19. The J gene is TRBJ2-2, the V gene TRBV6-4; tentatively, D is TRBD2 (5 bases). The chain's CDR3 is CASSDGWESGELFF. The CDR3 nucleotides are TGTGCCAGCAGTGACGGCTGGGAGTCCGGGGAGCTGTTTTTT.